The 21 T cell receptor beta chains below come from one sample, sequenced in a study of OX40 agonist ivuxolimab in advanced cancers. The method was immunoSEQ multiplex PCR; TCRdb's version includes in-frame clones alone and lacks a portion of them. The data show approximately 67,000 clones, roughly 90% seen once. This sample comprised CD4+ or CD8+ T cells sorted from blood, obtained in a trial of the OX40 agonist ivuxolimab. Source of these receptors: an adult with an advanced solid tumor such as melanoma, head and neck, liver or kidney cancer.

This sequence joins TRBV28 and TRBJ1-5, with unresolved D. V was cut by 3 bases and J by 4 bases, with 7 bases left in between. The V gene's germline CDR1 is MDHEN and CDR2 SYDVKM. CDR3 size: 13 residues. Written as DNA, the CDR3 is TGTGCCAGCAGTTTTTGGAGAAATCAGCCCCAGCATTTT. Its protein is CASSFWRNQPQHF.

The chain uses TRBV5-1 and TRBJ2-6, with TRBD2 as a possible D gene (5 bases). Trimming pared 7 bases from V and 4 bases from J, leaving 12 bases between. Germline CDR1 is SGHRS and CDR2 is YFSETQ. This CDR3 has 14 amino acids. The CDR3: CASAGVAGANVLTF. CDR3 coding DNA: TGCGCCAGCGCCGGGGTGGCCGGGGCCAACGTCCTGACTTTC.

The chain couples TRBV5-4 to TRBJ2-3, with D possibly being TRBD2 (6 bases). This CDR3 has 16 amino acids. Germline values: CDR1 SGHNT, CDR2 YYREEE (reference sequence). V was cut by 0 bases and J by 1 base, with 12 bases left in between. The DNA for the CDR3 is TGTGCCAGCAGCTTGGGTGGGGACTCGGGCACAGATACGCAGTATTTT. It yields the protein CASSLGGDSGTDTQYF. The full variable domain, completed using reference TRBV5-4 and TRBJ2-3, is ETGVTQSPTHLIKTRGQQVTLRCSSQSGHNTVSWYQQALGQGPQFIFQYYREEENGRGNFPPRFSGLQFPNYSSELNVNALELDDSALYLCASSLGGDSGTDTQYFGPGTRLTVL.

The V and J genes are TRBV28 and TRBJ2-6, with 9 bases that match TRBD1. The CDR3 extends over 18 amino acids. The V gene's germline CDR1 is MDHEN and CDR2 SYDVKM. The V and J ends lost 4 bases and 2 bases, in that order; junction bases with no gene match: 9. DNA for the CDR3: TGTGCCAGCAGTTACCCGGGACAGGGTGAGGCTGGGGCCAACGTCCTGACTTTC. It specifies CASSYPGQGEAGANVLTF.

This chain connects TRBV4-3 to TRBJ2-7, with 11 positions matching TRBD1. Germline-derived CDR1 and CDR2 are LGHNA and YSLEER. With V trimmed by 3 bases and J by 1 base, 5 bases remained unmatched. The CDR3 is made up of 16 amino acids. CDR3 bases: TGCGCCAGCAGCCAGGACAGGGGGCGGCTTTCCTACGAGCAGTACTTC. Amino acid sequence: CASSQDRGRLSYEQYF.

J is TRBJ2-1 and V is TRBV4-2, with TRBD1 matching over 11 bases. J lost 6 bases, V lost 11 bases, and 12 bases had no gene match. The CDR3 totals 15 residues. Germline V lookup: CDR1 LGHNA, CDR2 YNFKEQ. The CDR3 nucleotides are TGTGCCGGTAGTCGGCTGGGACAGGGGGTCAATGAGCAGTTCTTC. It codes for CAGSRLGQGVNEQFF.

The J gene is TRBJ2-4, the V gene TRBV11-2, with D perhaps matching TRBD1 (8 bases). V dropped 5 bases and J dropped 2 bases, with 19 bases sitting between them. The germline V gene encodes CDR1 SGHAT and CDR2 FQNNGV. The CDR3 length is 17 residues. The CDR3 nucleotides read TGTGCCAGCAGCCAAATACAGGGGGGGAGAACCAAAAACATTCAGTACTTC. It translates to CASSQIQGGRTKNIQYF. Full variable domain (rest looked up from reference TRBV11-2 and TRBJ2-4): EAGVAQSPRYKIIEKRQSVAFWCNPISGHATLYWYQQILGQGPKLLIQFQNNGVVDDSQLPKDRFSAERLKGVDSTLKIQPAKLEDSAVYLCASSQIQGGRTKNIQYFGAGTRLSVL.

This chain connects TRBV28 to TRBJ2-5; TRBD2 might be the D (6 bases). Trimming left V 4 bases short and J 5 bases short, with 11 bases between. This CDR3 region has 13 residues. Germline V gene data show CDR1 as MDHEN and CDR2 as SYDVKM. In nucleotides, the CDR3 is TGTGCCAGCAGTTCCGGGACTCAGGAGACCCAGTACTTC. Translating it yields CASSSGTQETQYF.

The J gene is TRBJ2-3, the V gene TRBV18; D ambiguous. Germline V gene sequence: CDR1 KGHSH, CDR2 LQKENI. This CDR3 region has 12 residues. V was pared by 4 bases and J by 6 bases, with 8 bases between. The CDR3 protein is CASSQEGDTQYF. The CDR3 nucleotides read TGTGCCAGCTCACAAGAAGGGGATACGCAGTATTTT.

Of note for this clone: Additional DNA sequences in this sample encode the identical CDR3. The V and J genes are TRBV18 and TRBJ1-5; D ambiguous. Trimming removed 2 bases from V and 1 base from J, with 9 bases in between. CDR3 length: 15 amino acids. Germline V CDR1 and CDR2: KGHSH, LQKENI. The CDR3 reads CASSPGVGSNQPQHF. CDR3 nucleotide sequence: TGTGCCAGCTCACCAGGGGTGGGAAGCAATCAGCCCCAGCATTTT.

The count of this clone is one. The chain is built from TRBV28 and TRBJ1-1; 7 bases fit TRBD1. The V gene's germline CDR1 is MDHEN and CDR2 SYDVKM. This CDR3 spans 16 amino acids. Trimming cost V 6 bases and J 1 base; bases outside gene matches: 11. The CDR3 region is CASRLGIGTANTEAFF. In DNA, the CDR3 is TGTGCCAGCAGACTTGGGATCGGGACAGCGAACACTGAAGCTTTCTTT.

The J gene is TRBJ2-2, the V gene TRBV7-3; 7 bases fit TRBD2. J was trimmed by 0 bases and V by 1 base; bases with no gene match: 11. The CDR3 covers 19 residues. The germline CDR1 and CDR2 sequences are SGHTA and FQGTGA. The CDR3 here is CASSLRPGLTTANTGELFF. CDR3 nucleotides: TGTGCCAGCAGCTTAAGGCCGGGACTAACTACCGCGAACACCGGGGAGCTGTTTTTT. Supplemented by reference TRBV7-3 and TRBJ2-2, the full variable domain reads GAGVSQTPSNKVTEKGKYVELRCDPISGHTALYWYRQSLGQGPEFLIYFQGTGAADDSGLPNDRFFAVRPEGSVSTLKIQRTERGDSAVYLCASSLRPGLTTANTGELFFGEGSRLTVL.

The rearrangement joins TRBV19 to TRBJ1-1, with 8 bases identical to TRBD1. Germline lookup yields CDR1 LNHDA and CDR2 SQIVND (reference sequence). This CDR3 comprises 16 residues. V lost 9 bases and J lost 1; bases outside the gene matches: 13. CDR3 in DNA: TGTGCCAGCCTATCTGACAGGGGAATAGGGAACACTGAAGCTTTCTTT. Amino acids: CASLSDRGIGNTEAFF.

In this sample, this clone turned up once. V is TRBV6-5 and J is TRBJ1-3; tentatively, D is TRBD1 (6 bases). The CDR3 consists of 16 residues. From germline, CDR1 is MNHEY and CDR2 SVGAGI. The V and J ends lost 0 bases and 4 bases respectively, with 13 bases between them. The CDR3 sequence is CASSYSATGSGNTIYF. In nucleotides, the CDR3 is TGTGCCAGCAGTTACTCGGCGACAGGTAGCGGAAACACCATATATTTT.

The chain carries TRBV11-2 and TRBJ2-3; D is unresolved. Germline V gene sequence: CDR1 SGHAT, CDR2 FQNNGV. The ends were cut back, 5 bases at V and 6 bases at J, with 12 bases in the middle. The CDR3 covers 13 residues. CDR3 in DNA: TGTGCCAGCAGCCTCCTATCCGGGGATACGCAGTATTTT. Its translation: CASSLLSGDTQYF.

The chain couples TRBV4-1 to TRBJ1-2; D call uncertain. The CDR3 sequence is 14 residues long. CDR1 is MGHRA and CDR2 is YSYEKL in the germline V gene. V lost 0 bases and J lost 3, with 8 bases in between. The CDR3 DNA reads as TGCGCCAGCAGCCAAGATCCCAACCACTATGGCTACACCTTC. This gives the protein CASSQDPNHYGYTF.

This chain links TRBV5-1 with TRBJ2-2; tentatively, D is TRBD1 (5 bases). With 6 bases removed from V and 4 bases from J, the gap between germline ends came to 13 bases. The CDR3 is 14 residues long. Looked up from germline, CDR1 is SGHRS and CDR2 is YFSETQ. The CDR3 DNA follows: TGCGCCAGCAAGGAGACAGCGCTCACCGGGGAGCTGTTTTTT. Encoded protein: CASKETALTGELFF.

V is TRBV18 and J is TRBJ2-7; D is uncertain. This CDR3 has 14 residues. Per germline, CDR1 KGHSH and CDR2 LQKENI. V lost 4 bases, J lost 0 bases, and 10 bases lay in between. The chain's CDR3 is CASSLTAFSYEQYF. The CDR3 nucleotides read TGTGCCAGCTCACTAACAGCCTTCTCCTACGAGCAGTACTTC.

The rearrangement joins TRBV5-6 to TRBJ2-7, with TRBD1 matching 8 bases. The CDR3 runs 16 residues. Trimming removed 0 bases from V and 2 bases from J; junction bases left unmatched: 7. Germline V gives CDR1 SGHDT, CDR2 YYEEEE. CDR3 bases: TGTGCCAGCAGCTTGGCCCTCAGGGGGCTCCCCTACGAGCAGTACTTC. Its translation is CASSLALRGLPYEQYF. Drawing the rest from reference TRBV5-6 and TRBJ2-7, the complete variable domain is DAGVTQSPTHLIKTRGQQVTLRCSPKSGHDTVSWYQQALGQGPQFIFQYYEEEERQRGNFPDRFSGHQFPNYSSELNVNALLLGDSALYLCASSLALRGLPYEQYFGPGTRLTVT.

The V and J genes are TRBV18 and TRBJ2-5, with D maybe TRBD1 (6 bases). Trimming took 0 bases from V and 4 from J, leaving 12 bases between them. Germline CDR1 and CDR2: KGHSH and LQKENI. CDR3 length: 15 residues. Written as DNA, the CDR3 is TGTGCCAGCTCACCACCTATGGGGGCCGGAGAGACCCAGTACTTC. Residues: CASSPPMGAGETQYF.

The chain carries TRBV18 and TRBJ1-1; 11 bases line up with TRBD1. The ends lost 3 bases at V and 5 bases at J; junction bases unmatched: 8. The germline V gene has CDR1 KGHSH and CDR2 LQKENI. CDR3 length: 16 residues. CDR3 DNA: TGTGCCAGCTCACCTCCTACTGGACAGGGGGCGACTGAAGCTTTCTTT. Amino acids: CASSPPTGQGATEAFF.